A selection of T cell receptor beta chains follows, all from one sample in a study of PD-1 blockade in mismatch repair-deficient tumors. Assay: immunoSEQ multiplex PCR; the TCRdb copy retains only in-frame clones and omits some. The sample records tens of thousands of clones, 65% to 85% being singletons. The sample was PBMCs, taken 38 weeks after starting pembrolizumab. These receptors all stem from an adult with mismatch repair-deficient cancer. The CDR3 runs from the conserved cysteine through the conserved F or W. The D gene is left open where the match is weak. Size is omitted from some rows. Given values are once, few, many or a class for expanded clones.

j_call,cdr3_length,d_call,clone_size,v_call,cdr3_aa,cdr3_nt
TRBJ2-7,15,.,.,TRBV21-1,CASSNLQGAVYEQYF,TGTGCCAGCAGCAACCTACAGGGGGCGGTATACGAGCAGTACTTC
TRBJ2-5,12,.,.,TRBV28,CASSPLRETQYF,TGTGCCAGCAGTCCGCTTAGAGAGACCCAGTACTTC
TRBJ2-2,18,TRBD2,.,TRBV5-1,CASSPGLAGGPRTGELFF,TGCGCCAGCAGCCCCGGACTAGCGGGAGGGCCGCGCACCGGGGAGCTGTTTTTT
TRBJ1-1,13,TRBD1,once,TRBV2,CASTPQGATEAFF,TGTGCCAGCACACCTCAGGGGGCAACTGAAGCTTTCTTT
TRBJ1-2,14,.,.,TRBV5-1,CATAPARMGYGYTF,TGCGCCACCGCGCCGGCTAGGATGGGCTATGGCTACACCTTC
TRBJ1-4,15,.,once,TRBV7-3,CASSLTGGVGEKLFF,TGTGCCAGCAGCTTAACGGGGGGGGTCGGGGAAAAACTGTTTTTT
TRBJ1-4,12,.,.,TRBV16,CASSTPGEKLFF,TGTGCCAGCAGCACCCCAGGGGAAAAACTGTTTTTT
TRBJ2-7,14,.,.,TRBV6-5,CASSYSMSSYEQYF,TGTGCCAGCAGTTACTCGATGTCTAGCTACGAGCAGTACTTC
TRBJ1-1,14,.,.,TRBV28,CASSVQGIKPEAFF,TGTGCCAGCAGTGTCCAGGGGATAAAGCCTGAAGCTTTCTTT
TRBJ1-2,17,TRBD1,once,TRBV28,CASSLWVSGQFNYGYTF,TGTGCCAGCAGTTTATGGGTTTCGGGACAGTTTAACTATGGCTACACCTTC
TRBJ2-7,14,.,few,TRBV28,CASSAGAAPYEQYF,TGTGCCAGCAGTGCCGGAGCAGCGCCCTACGAGCAGTACTTC
TRBJ1-5,18,TRBD1,.,TRBV18,CASSPVARGGAGNQPQHF,TGTGCCAGCTCACCCGTTGCTCGAGGGGGCGCGGGCAATCAGCCCCAGCATTTT
TRBJ1-3,15,TRBD1,few,TRBV2,CASSAGGSGGNTIYF,TGTGCCAGCAGCGCAGGGGGCTCGGGTGGAAACACCATATATTTT
TRBJ2-2,17,TRBD2,.,TRBV30,CAWSVLLAGRNTGELFF,TGTGCCTGGAGTGTACTCTTAGCGGGGAGGAACACCGGGGAGCTGTTTTTT
TRBJ1-1,14,.,.,TRBV5-1,CASSLAQGNTEAFF,TGCGCCAGCAGCTTGGCGCAGGGGAACACTGAAGCTTTCTTT
TRBJ1-6,15,.,few,TRBV6-5,CASSYSIQGWSPLHF,TGTGCCAGCAGTTACTCGATTCAGGGTTGGTCACCCCTCCACTTT
TRBJ2-3,16,TRBD2,.,TRBV6-1,CASSEFPSGRTDTQYF,TGTGCCAGCAGTGAATTCCCCAGCGGGAGGACAGATACGCAGTATTTT
TRBJ2-7,11,.,few,TRBV20-1,CSASNIYEQYF,TGCAGTGCTAGTAACATCTACGAGCAGTACTTC
TRBJ2-6,14,.,.,TRBV27,CASSFRGGANVLTF,TGTGCCAGCAGTTTTAGGGGTGGGGCCAACGTCCTGACTTTC
TRBJ2-7,13,.,.,TRBV18,CASSPPPGNEQYF,TGTGCCAGCTCACCACCACCGGGGAACGAGCAGTACTTC
TRBJ1-3,15,.,.,TRBV29-1,CSVEDQSGYGNTIYF,TGCAGCGTTGAAGATCAGTCCGGGTACGGAAACACCATATATTTT
TRBJ1-4,15,.,.,TRBV5-1,CASSPLGTDNEKLFF,TGCGCCAGCAGCCCCCTTGGCACAGACAATGAAAAACTGTTTTTT
TRBJ2-5,11,.,once,TRBV29-1,CSVERGETQYF,TGCAGCGTTGAGAGAGGCGAGACCCAGTACTTC
TRBJ2-5,14,.,.,TRBV9,CASSVEVSGETQYF,TGTGCCAGCAGCGTAGAGGTTAGCGGTGAGACCCAGTACTTC
TRBJ2-5,15,.,.,TRBV28,CASSYHRVYQETQYF,TGTGCCAGCAGTTACCACAGGGTGTACCAAGAGACCCAGTACTTC
TRBJ1-5,16,.,.,TRBV4-1,CASSQARGALNQPQHF,TGCGCCAGCAGCCAAGCCCGGGGGGCCCTCAATCAGCCCCAGCATTTT
TRBJ1-1,18,.,.,TRBV15,CATSYSGDWGKMNTEAFF,TGTGCCACCAGCTACTCGGGTGACTGGGGCAAGATGAACACTGAAGCTTTCTTT
TRBJ2-7,13,.,.,TRBV4-1,CASSHHSGDEQYF,TGCGCCAGCAGCCACCACTCAGGGGACGAGCAGTACTTC
TRBJ2-5,14,TRBD1,once,TRBV27,CASSPGTVRETQYF,TGTGCCAGCAGTCCCGGGACAGTCCGAGAGACCCAGTACTTC